The T cell receptor (beta chain) described here comes from a study of OX40 agonist ivuxolimab in advanced cancers. Background for the entire study: Ivuxolimab was a fully human IgG2 agonistic monoclonal antibody targeting the costimulatory receptor OX40 (CD134). Intravenous ivuxolimab was administered to patients every 2 weeks at six dose levels: 0.01, 0.1, 0.3, 1.5, 3 and 10 mg/kg. Of the approximately 50 dose-escalation patients, hepatocellular carcinoma was present in about 20, melanoma in roughly 15, renal cell carcinoma in 9 and head and neck cancer in 9. The dose-escalation cohort was 82.7% male with a mean age of about 60 years, ranging from about 23 to 85. Patients were allowed to have had prior anti-PD-1, anti-PD-L1 or anti-CTLA-4 therapy, and approximately 40% of the dose-escalation patients had been treated with checkpoint inhibitors. Partial responses were achieved by three dose-escalation patients, of whom one had hepatocellular carcinoma and two had cutaneous melanoma. The point of sequencing TCRbeta in the periphery was to test whether ivuxolimab changed TCR sequence diversity and drove clonal T-cell expansion. The paper reports the monotherapy dose-escalation portion (N of about 51 patients) of the phase I ivuxolimab trial.

For this clone: The specificity of this receptor is unknown. Base qualities are missing; no much larger clone stands one base away.

Genomic DNA was isolated from the sorted cells so that the TCRbeta CDR3 region could be sequenced. The immunoSEQ Assay was used for sequencing of TCRbeta CDR3 regions. TCRdb took over this immuneACCESS table, retaining in-frame rearrangements with V and J assigned. Such tables are incomplete; in checked studies, under half of the missing clones stem from an unresolved V gene, and the remainder is unexplained. For this sample the table gives more than 65,000 clones, of which roughly 85% were detected only once. The top ten constitute roughly a sixth of the sample. The germline V gene yields SQVTM for CDR1 and ANQGSEA for CDR2. The CDR3, cysteine through phenylalanine, is 13 amino acids long. Kept here is only the CDR3 DNA, which spans 39 bases and is read in frame from base 1. The trim is 5 bases for V and 6 bases for J, with a gap of 14 bases between the germline ends. Patients with autoimmune disease history or receiving systemic immunosuppression were excluded from the trial. In every dose cohort, peripheral blood was drawn for TCR sequencing at baseline, cycle 4 day 1, and cycle 7 day 1. Samples came from an open-label, multicenter, first-in-human phase I dose-escalation trial of ivuxolimab. Adults with locally advanced or metastatic melanoma, renal cell carcinoma, hepatocellular carcinoma or head and neck squamous cell carcinoma were enrolled in the trial. Before TCR sequencing, CD4+ T cells and CD8+ T cells from peripheral blood were sorted into separate populations.

Summary of the overall study and its limitations: In the 0.1-3.0 mg/kg groups, partial responders were among the patients with the lowest normalized peripheral clonal expansion, particularly in CD8+ T cells. After ivuxolimab, CD8+ T cells had more expanded clones than CD4+ T cells on average. At doses of 0.1 to 3.0 mg/kg, clonal expansion of both CD4+ and CD8+ blood T cells was observed from baseline to week 6. Low levels of normalized T-cell clonal expansion were also seen in some nonresponding patients. The antigen specificity of the peripheral T cells that underwent clonal expansion was not determined.

The receptor was derived from an adult with an advanced solid tumor such as melanoma, head and neck, liver or kidney cancer. The V and J genes are TRBV29-1 and TRBJ2-1; tentative D gene TRBD1, with 6 bases matching. The sequences come from CD4+ or CD8+ T cells sorted from blood, collected in a trial of the OX40 agonist ivuxolimab. The DNA sequence reads TGCAGCGTTCGTGGGGGCGCCTTCAATGAGCAGTTCTTC. Translated, it reads CSVRGGAFNEQFF.